This entry lists 24 T cell receptor beta chains sequenced from one sample in a study of T cell repertoires in cytomegalovirus infection. Their specific antigens are unknown. TCRdb reanalysed the reads using MiXCR and keeps one entry per CDR3 protein. The sample contains approximately 770,000 distinct CDR3 sequences, approximately 32% of which appear only once. The source material was cultured CD8+ T cells from PBMCs, sampled from culture after CMV antigen stimulation. All receptors come from a human donor in good health (CMV status not recorded). Some clones in this sample may be carry-over from other donors' samples.

This clonotype was observed at least ten times. The chain links TRBV7-9 to TRBJ2-3, with 9 nucleotides matching TRBD2. The V segment lost 5 bases and the J segment 3 bases; nucleotides outside the gene matches: 6. CDR1 is SEHNR and CDR2 is FQNEAQ in the germline V gene (reference sequence). The CDR3 sequence is 15 residues long. CDR3 coding DNA: TGTGCCAGCAGCCCTACGGCGGGGGGGACAGATACGCAGTATTTT. Its translation is CASSPTAGGTDTQYF. Full variable domain (missing parts from reference TRBV7-9 and TRBJ2-3): DTGVSQNPRHKITKRGQNVTFRCDPISEHNRLYWYRQTLGQGPEFLTYFQNEAQLEKSRLLSDRFSAERPKGSFSTLEIQRTEQGDSAMYLCASSPTAGGTDTQYFGPGTRLTVL.

This clonotype was recorded at least ten times. The V and J genes are TRBV7-9 and TRBJ2-1, with D uncertain. The CDR3 length is 13 residues. V gave up 5 bases and J gave up 5 bases, with 10 bases separating them. Germline CDR1 reads SEHNR; CDR2 reads FQNEAQ (reference sequence). CDR3 protein: CASSPPLDNEQFF. CDR3 nucleotides: TGTGCCAGCAGCCCTCCTCTGGACAATGAGCAGTTCTTC.

This clonotype was counted only a few times. The genes are TRBV12-3 or TRBV12-4 and TRBJ2-6; D may be TRBD1 or TRBD2 (6 bases each). The CDR3 length is 14 residues. Trimming took 1 base from V and 11 from J, leaving 12 bases between them. The CDR3 protein is CASSLEGGWDVLTF. Written as DNA, the CDR3 is TGTGCCAGCAGTTTAGAAGGGGGGTGGGACGTCCTGACTTTC.

There are a few counts of this clonotype. The rearrangement links TRBV13 to TRBJ2-3, with 8 bases matching TRBD2. The V gene's germline CDR1 is PRHDT and CDR2 FYEKMQ (reference sequence). The ends lost 6 bases at V and 0 bases at J; junction bases unmatched: 8. This CDR3 region has 16 residues. The CDR3 bases are TGTGCCAGCAGTTCGATTAGCGGGGCTAGCACAGATACGCAGTATTTT. Amino acids: CASSSISGASTDTQYF.

The chain combines TRBV27 with TRBJ2-4; D is possibly TRBD1 or TRBD2 (5 bases each). The CDR3 has 15 amino acids. V lost 6 bases and J 5 bases, leaving 17 bases between the germline ends. Germline lookup yields CDR1 MNHEY and CDR2 SMNVEV (reference sequence). CDR3 DNA sequence: TGTGCCAGCAGGGATTCGACGGGGCCCCAAAACATTCAGTACTTC. Its translation: CASRDSTGPQNIQYF.

This chain uses TRBV2 with TRBJ2-7; D unresolved. Looked up from germline, CDR1 is SNHLY and CDR2 is FYNNEI. V lost 8 bases and J lost 2, with 10 bases in between. The CDR3 consists of 12 residues. CDR3 sequence reads: CASVRATYEQYV. The CDR3 nucleotides read TGTGCCAGCGTCCGAGCTACCTACGAGCAGTACGTC.

In its sample, this clonotype was seen a few times. The chain recombines TRBV7-6 with TRBJ2-7; D is unresolved. CDR3 length: 13 residues. V was clipped by 5 bases and J by 4 bases, with 12 bases between them. Germline lookup yields CDR1 SGHVS and CDR2 FNYEAQ. This CDR3 reads CASSADGPYEQYF. CDR3 in DNA: TGTGCCAGCAGCGCGGACGGGCCGTACGAGCAGTACTTC.

The V call is TRBV19, the J call TRBJ2-1; 7 bases match TRBD1. The trim removed 4 bases at V and 0 bases at J, leaving 6 bases unmatched. Germline V gene sequence: CDR1 LNHDA, CDR2 SQIVND (reference sequence). This CDR3 is 16 amino acids long. This CDR3 is CASSTRDRYSYNEQFF. CDR3 coding DNA: TGTGCCAGTAGTACTAGGGACAGATACTCCTACAATGAGCAGTTCTTC. Looking up the rest from reference TRBV19 and TRBJ2-1 gives the full variable domain: DGGITQSPKYLFRKEGQNVTLSCEQNLNHDAMYWYRQDPGQGLRLIYYSQIVNDFQKGDIAEGYSVSREKKESFPLTVTSAQKNPTAFYLCASSTRDRYSYNEQFFGPGTRLTVL.

The chain uses TRBV10-3 and TRBJ1-2; D is uncertain. The V end was cut by 6 bases, the J end by 8 bases, with 25 bases between. CDR1 and CDR2 (germline): ENHRY, SYGVKD. The CDR3 totals 16 residues. Here the CDR3 DNA reads TGTGCCATCAGGGTCGGTTTGGAATTAAGGGTTTGGGGCTACACCTTC. Its translation is CAIRVGLELRVWGYTF.

The chain has TRBV7-6 and TRBJ2-7; perhaps D is TRBD1 or TRBD2 (6 bases each). The germline CDR1 and CDR2 sequences are SGHVS and FNYEAQ. The CDR3 has 15 residues. V gave up 4 bases and J gave up 6 bases, with 19 bases separating them. The CDR3 reads CASSSSGAGRPEQYF. In DNA, the CDR3 is TGTGCCAGCAGCTCCTCGGGGGCAGGCCGGCCCGAGCAGTACTTC.

The rearrangement uses TRBV2 and TRBJ2-6; no firm D call. Germline lookup yields CDR1 SNHLY and CDR2 FYNNEI. The V gene lost 1 base and the J gene lost 2 bases, with 9 bases spanning the gap. The CDR3 has 16 residues. The CDR3 sequence: CASSEGALPGANVLTF. The CDR3 DNA is TGTGCCAGCAGTGAAGGGGCCCTTCCTGGGGCCAACGTCCTGACTTTC.

V usage is TRBV6-1 and J usage is TRBJ1-3; TRBD1 is a possible D gene (6 bases). Germline CDR1 MNHNS, CDR2 SASEGT. Trimming left V 6 bases short and J 4 bases short, with 19 bases between. CDR3 length: 16 amino acids. The CDR3 bases are TGTGCCAGCAGCCCGAGAGACAGGTTCGCGGGAAACACCATATATTTT. Translation: CASSPRDRFAGNTIYF.

The rearrangement uses TRBV7-8 and TRBJ2-3; no reliable D call. Germline V CDR1 and CDR2: SGHVS, FQNEAQ. Trimming stripped 3 bases from V and 2 bases from J, with 9 bases between. This CDR3 contains 14 residues. The CDR3 region is CASSFLLSTDTQYF. The CDR3 coding sequence is TGTGCCAGCAGCTTTCTACTTTCCACAGATACGCAGTATTTT.

This chain connects TRBV7-8 to TRBJ2-1; 8 bases line up with TRBD2. The CDR3 has 16 amino acids. The ends lost 1 base at V and 6 bases at J; junction bases unmatched: 8. Germline V gene data show CDR1 as SGHVS and CDR2 as FQNEAQ. For the CDR3, the DNA is TGTGCCAGCAGCTTAGAGTTTGCGGGGGGCTCCAATGAGCAGTTCTTC. It is translated as CASSLEFAGGSNEQFF.

The chain is built from TRBV7-8 and TRBJ1-4; D ambiguous. Trimming stripped 2 bases from V and 6 bases from J, with 19 bases between. The CDR3 runs 17 residues. Germline V lookup: CDR1 SGHVS, CDR2 FQNEAQ. CDR3 sequence reads: CASSLFYRALEDEKLFF. DNA of the CDR3: TGTGCCAGCAGCTTATTCTATCGGGCCCTGGAGGATGAAAAACTGTTTTTT.

There are a few counts of this clonotype. The genes are TRBV4-1 and TRBJ2-2; no definite D call. Germline CDR1 and CDR2: MGHRA and YSYEKL. V lost 0 bases and J lost 0, with 11 bases in between. CDR3 length: 17 residues. The CDR3 sequence: CASSQEVFYSNTGELFF. DNA of the CDR3: TGCGCCAGCAGCCAAGAAGTCTTCTATTCGAACACCGGGGAGCTGTTTTTT.

This clonotype came up a few times. The chain combines TRBV18 with TRBJ1-1; a possible D gene is TRBD1 (5 bases). This CDR3 is 13 amino acids long. Per germline, CDR1 KGHSH and CDR2 LQKENI. The V gene lost 2 bases and the J gene lost 8 bases, with 12 bases spanning the gap. This chain's CDR3 is CASSPSDTFEAFF. CDR3 DNA sequence: TGTGCCAGCTCACCATCGGACACTTTCGAAGCTTTCTTT.

This clonotype was seen only a few times. This chain links TRBV19 with TRBJ2-7, with D unclear. Deletions cut 4 bases from V and 4 bases from J, with 5 bases between. The CDR3 spans 11 residues. The germline gives CDR1 LNHDA, CDR2 SQIVND (reference sequence). This CDR3 reads CASSNGYEQYV. Here the CDR3 DNA reads TGTGCCAGTAGTAATGGATACGAGCAGTACGTC.

This clonotype turned up a few times. V usage is TRBV29-1 and J usage is TRBJ1-2; tentatively, D is TRBD1 (6 bases). The length of the CDR3 is 13 residues. Germline values: CDR1 SQVTM, CDR2 ANQGSEA. V lost 7 bases and J lost 0, with 12 bases in between. CDR3 coding DNA: TGCAGCGCCCGACAGGAATCTAACTATGGCTACACCTTC. Protein sequence: CSARQESNYGYTF.

This chain joins TRBV12-5 and TRBJ1-1, with D possibly TRBD1 on 6 matching bases. Deletions cut 3 bases from V and 5 bases from J, with 13 bases between. CDR1 and CDR2 from the germline V gene are LGHNT and FRNRAP. The CDR3 extends over 14 amino acids. In DNA, the CDR3 is TGTGCTAGTGGTTTATACAGGGAATTTACTGAAGCTTTCTTT. This translates into CASGLYREFTEAFF.

A few counts support this clonotype. The chain carries TRBV27 and TRBJ1-6; 8 positions match TRBD1. Trimming at V came to 6 bases and at J to 10 bases, leaving 8 bases not matched to a gene. Looked up from germline, CDR1 is MNHEY and CDR2 is SMNVEV (reference sequence). This CDR3 comprises 14 residues. The CDR3 protein is CASSPPGTGSPLHF. CDR3 in DNA: TGTGCCAGCAGCCCCCCCGGGACAGGATCACCCCTCCACTTT.

This clonotype was detected only a few times. The chain recombines TRBV6-5 with TRBJ2-3, with D perhaps being TRBD1 or TRBD2 (5 bases each). Germline V gene lookup returns CDR1 MNHEY and CDR2 SVGAGI. The V and J ends lost 0 bases and 6 bases respectively, with 16 bases between them. The CDR3 has 16 amino acids. CDR3 protein: CASSYSALGAHDTQYF. Written as DNA, the CDR3 is TGTGCCAGCAGTTACTCGGCTCTCGGGGCTCACGATACGCAGTATTTT.

This clonotype has a handful of counts. The gene calls are TRBV6-1 and TRBJ2-1; D is unresolved. CDR1 MNHNS and CDR2 SASEGT come from the germline V gene. This CDR3 has 17 residues. V shed 1 base and J shed 2 bases, with 15 bases lying between them. CDR3 amino acids: CASSEGVWQTPYNEQFF. CDR3 coding DNA: TGTGCCAGCAGTGAAGGGGTTTGGCAGACTCCCTACAATGAGCAGTTCTTC.

Regarding this clonotype: Sequence at one end of the junction differs from germline and may be a read error. Here the CDR3 reads CASQKGNIGELFF. The DNA for the CDR3 is TGCGCCAGCCAAAAGGGTAACATCGGGGAGCTGTTTTTT. This chain links TRBV5-1 with TRBJ2-2; no clear D gene. Germline lookup yields CDR1 SGHRS and CDR2 YFSETQ. This CDR3 has 13 residues. The whole variable domain, filled in from reference TRBV5-1 and TRBJ2-2, reads KAGVTQTPRYLIKTRGQQVTLSCSPISGHRSVSWYQQTPGQGLQFLFEYFSETQRNKGNFPGRFSGRQFSNSRSEMNVSTLELGDSALYLCASQKGNIGELFFGEGSRLTVL.